This TCR beta chain is from a study of cytomegalovirus exposure and HLA in healthy donors. In the study overall: Under 85% of 398 genotyped donors fell in the Caucasian-associated ancestry cluster.

The CDR3 is 15 residues long. The V gene's germline CDR1 is MNHEY and CDR2 SVGAGI. This clone was seen a few times. Its antigen remains unknown. Germline and junction disagree at one end, which may indicate a read error. Primers included in the PCR were 60 Vbeta and 13 Jbeta primers. The table came from immunoSEQ multiplex PCR; TCRdb's copy has only in-frame clones and leaves some out. This table holds about 59,000 clones, under 80% found once. Broader study findings: An analysis was carried out later, and it reportedly showed fewer N-insertions in an Asian-associated ancestry cluster than the approximately 680-donor mean. The classifier, whose performance was assessed in both the original and validation cohorts, reportedly diagnosed cytomegalovirus status with high specificity and sensitivity.

The sample comprised PBMCs. The chain uses TRBV6-5 and TRBJ1-1; 9 positions agree with TRBD1. This sequence originates from a man younger than 40 in good health and CMV-seropositive. As DNA, the CDR3 is TGTGCCAGCAGTTACTCTGGGACAGGGAACGCTGAAGCTTTCTTT. Protein product: CASSYSGTGNAEAFF.